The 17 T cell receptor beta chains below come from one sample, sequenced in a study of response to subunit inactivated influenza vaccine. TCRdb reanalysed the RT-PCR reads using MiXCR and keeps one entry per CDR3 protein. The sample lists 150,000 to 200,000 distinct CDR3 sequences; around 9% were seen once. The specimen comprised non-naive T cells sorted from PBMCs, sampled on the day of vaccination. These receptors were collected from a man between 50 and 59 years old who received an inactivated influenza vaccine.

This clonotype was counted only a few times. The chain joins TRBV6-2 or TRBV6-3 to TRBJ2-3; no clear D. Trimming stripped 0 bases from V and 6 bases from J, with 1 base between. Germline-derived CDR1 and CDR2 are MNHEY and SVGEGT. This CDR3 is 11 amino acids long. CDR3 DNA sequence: TGTGCCAGCAGTTACTCGGATACGCAGTATTTT. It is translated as CASSYSDTQYF.

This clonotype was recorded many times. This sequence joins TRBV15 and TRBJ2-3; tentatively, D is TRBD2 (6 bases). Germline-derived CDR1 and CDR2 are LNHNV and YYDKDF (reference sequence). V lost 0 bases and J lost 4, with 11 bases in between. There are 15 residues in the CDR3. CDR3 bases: TGTGCCACCAGCAGAGAGCCGACTAGTCCAGATACGCAGTATTTT. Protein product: CATSREPTSPDTQYF.

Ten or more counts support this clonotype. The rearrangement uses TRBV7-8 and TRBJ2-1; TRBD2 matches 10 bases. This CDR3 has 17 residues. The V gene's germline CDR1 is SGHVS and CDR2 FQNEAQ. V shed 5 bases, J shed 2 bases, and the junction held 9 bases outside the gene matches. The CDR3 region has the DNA TGTGCCAGCAGCCTAGGGGGAGCGGGAGGGCCCTACAATGAGCAGTTCTTC. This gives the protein CASSLGGAGGPYNEQFF.

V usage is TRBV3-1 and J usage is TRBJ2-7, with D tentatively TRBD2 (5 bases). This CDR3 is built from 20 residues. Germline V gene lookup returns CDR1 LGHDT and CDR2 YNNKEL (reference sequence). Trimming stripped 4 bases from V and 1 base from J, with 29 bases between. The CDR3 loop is CASSPYLGGGGSSTSYEQYF. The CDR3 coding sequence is TGTGCCAGCAGCCCTTACCTCGGAGGAGGCGGAAGTTCGACATCCTACGAGCAGTACTTC.

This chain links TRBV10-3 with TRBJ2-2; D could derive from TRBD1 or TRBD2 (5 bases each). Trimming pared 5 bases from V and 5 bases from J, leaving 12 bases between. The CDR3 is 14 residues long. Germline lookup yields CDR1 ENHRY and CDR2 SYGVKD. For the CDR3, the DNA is TGTGCCATCAGTCTAATGGGGGAAACCGGGGAGCTGTTTTTT. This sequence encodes CAISLMGETGELFF.

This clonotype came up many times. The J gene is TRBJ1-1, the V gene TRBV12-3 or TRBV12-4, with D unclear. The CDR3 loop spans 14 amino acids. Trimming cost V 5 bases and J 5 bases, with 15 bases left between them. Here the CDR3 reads CASSTQGSGTEAFF. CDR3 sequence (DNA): TGTGCCAGCAGTACCCAAGGGAGTGGGACTGAAGCTTTCTTT.

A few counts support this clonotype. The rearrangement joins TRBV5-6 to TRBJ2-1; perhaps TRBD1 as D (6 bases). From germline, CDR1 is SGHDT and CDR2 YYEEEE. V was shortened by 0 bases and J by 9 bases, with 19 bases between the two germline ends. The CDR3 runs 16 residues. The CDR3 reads CASSLGTGHLISEQFF. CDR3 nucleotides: TGTGCCAGCAGCTTGGGTACAGGGCACTTAATCAGTGAGCAGTTCTTC.

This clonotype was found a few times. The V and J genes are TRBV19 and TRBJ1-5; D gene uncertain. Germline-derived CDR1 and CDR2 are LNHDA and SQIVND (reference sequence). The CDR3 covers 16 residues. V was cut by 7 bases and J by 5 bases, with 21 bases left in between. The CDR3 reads CASKTILGSRDQPQHF. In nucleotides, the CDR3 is TGTGCCAGTAAGACAATTCTCGGCAGTAGGGATCAGCCCCAGCATTTT.

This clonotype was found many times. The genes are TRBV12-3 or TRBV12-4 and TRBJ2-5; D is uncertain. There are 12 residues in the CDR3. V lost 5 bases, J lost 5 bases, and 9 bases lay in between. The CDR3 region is CASSTGPETQYF. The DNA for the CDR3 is TGTGCCAGCAGTACCGGGCCGGAGACCCAGTACTTC.

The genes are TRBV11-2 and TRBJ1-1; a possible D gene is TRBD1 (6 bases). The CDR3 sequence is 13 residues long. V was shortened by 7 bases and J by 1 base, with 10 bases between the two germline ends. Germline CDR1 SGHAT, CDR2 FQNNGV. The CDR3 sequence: CASIETGNTEAFF. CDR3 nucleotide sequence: TGTGCCAGCATCGAGACAGGGAACACTGAAGCTTTCTTT.

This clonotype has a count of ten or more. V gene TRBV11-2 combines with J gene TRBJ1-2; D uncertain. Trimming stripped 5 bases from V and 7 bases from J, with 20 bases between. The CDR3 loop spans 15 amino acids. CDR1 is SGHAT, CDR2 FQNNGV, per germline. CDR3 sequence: CASSPANRASGGYTF. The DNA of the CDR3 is TGTGCCAGCAGCCCGGCAAACCGGGCCTCCGGTGGCTACACCTTC.

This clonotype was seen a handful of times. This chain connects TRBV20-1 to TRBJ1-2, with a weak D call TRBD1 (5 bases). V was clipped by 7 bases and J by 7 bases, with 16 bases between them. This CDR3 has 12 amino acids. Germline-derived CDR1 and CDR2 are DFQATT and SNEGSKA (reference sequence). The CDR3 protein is CSGELGPGGYTF. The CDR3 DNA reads TGCAGTGGGGAATTGGGGCCGGGTGGCTACACCTTC.

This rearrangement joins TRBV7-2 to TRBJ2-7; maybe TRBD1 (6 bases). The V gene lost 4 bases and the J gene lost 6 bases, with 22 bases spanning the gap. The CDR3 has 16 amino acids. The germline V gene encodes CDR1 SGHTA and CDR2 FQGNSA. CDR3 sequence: CASSSSLDSKPLEQYF. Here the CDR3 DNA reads TGTGCCAGCAGCTCCTCCTTGGACAGCAAACCCCTCGAGCAGTACTTC.

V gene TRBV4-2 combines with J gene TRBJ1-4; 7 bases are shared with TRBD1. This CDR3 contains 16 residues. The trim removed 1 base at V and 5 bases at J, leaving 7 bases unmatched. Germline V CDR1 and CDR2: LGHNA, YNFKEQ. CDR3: CASSQGSGTENEKLFF. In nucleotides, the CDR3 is TGTGCCAGCAGCCAAGGGTCAGGGACAGAGAATGAAAAACTGTTTTTT.

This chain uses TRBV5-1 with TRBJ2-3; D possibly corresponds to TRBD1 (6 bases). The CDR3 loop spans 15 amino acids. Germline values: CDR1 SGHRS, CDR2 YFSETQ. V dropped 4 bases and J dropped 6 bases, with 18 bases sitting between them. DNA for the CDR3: TGCGCCAGCAGCCGGCAGGGGTATAGGCTGGATACGCAGTATTTT. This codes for CASSRQGYRLDTQYF.

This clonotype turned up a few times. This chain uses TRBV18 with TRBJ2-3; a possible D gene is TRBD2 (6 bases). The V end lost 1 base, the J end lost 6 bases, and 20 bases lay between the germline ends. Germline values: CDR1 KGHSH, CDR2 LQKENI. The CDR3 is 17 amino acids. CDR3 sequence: CASSPLGTVITSDTQYF. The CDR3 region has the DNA TGTGCCAGCTCACCACTCGGGACTGTCATAACCTCGGATACGCAGTATTTT.

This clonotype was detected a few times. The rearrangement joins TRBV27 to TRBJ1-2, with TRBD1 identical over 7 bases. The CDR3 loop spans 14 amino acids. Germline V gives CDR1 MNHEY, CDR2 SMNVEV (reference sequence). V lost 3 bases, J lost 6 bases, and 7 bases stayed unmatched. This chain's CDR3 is CASSFRGTVNGYTF. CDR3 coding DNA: TGTGCCAGCAGTTTCAGGGGGACAGTCAATGGCTACACCTTC.